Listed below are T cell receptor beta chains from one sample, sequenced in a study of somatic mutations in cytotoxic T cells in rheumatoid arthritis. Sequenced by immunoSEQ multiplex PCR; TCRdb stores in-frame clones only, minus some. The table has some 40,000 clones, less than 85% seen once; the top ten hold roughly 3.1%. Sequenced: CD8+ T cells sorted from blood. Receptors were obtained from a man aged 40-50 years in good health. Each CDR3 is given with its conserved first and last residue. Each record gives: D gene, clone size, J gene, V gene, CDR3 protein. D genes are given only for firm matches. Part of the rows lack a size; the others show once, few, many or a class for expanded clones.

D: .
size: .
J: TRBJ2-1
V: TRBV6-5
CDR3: CASSYGTYQFF

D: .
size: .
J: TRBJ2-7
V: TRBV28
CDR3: CASRALSSGIIYEQYF

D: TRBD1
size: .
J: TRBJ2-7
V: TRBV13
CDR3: CASSPRQGAYEQYF

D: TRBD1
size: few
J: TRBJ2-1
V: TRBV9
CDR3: CASSVGQGQQFF

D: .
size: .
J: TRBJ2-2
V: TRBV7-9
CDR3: CASSRPRGPYTGELFF

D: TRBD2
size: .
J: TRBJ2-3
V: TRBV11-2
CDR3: CASSLTGRLAGGLDTQYF

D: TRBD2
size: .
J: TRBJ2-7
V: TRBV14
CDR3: CASSHPTSGVYEQYF

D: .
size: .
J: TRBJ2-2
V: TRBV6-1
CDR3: CASSEGGDTTSGELFF

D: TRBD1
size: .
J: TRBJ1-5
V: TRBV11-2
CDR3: CASSLADRSGQPQHF

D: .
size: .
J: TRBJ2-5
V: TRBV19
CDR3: CASSIGDYQETQYF

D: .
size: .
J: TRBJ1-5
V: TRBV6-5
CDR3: CASSSGNQPQHF

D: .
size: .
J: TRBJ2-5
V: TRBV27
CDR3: CASHGGETQYF

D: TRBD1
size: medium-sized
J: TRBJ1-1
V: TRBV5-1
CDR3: CASSGDSREAFF

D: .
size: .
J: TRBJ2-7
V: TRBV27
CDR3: CASSFGPSSYEQYF

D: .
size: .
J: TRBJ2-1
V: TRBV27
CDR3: CASSSSGNYNEQFF

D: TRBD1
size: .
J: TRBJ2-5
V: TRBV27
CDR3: CASSSGQGAEETQYF